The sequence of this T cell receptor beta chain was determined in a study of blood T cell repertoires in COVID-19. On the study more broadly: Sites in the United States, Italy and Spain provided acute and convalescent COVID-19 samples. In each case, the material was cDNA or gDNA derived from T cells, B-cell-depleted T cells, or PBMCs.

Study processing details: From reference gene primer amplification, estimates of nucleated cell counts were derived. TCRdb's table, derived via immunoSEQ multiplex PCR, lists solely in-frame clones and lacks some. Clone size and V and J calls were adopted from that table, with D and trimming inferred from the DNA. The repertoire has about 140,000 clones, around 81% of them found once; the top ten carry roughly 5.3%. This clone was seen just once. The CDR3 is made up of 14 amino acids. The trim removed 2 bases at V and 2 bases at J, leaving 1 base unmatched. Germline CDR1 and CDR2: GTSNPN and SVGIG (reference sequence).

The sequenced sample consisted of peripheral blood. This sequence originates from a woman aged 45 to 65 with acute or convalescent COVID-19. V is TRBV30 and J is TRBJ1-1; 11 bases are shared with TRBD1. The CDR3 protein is CAWSWTGGNTEAFF. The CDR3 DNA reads TGTGCCTGGAGTTGGACAGGGGGCAACACTGAAGCTTTCTTT. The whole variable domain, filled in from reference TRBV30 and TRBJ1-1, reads SQTIHQWPATLVQPVGSPLSLECTVEGTSNPNLYWYRQAAGRGLQLLFYSVGIGQISSEVPQNLSASRPQDRQFILSSKKLLLSDSGFYLCAWSWTGGNTEAFFGQGTRLTVV.